This T cell receptor beta chain comes out of a study of T cell responses to AZD1222 COVID-19 vaccine. Whole-study results and caveats: Donors skewed white British and female; clonal diversity was possibly underestimated. At 160-218 and 743-854, vaccine-associated CD4 TCRs were dominant, and they spanned spike. Baseline antibody screening turned up just 6 or 7 seropositive AZD1222 recipients. Repertoires were obtained solely post-peak T cell response.

A remark on this clone: What it binds is not known.

Generated by immunoSEQ multiplex PCR, the TCRdb table keeps only in-frame clones and is missing some. The sample includes roughly 200,000 clones, around 90% of them seen just once. The CDR3 has 14 residues. V dropped 5 bases and J dropped 3 bases, with 11 bases sitting between them. Germline CDR1 SNHLY, CDR2 FYNNEI. The TCR sequence derives from an adult in good health. Sequenced here: peripheral blood, sampled on day 0 of AZD1222 vaccination. The chain is built from TRBV2 and TRBJ1-3; D is possibly TRBD1 (6 bases). In DNA form, the CDR3 reads TGTGCCAGCAGTAACAGGGTTATTGGAAACACCATATATTTT. Translating gives CASSNRVIGNTIYF.